A single sample gave rise to the 11 T cell receptor beta chains below, sequenced in a study of blood T cells in healthy people across ages (dated by TCRdb to 2015 to 2017). Library preparation used 5' RACE. Instrument on record: Illumina HiSeq 2500. A second roughly 6 to 12 cycle PCR used a sample-barcoded 5' primer and a J-beta primer mix. Starting from the raw public reads, TCRdb applied fastp trimming at Q25, assembled clones with MiXCR and retained in-frame beta chains. Rows matching on CDR3 protein sequence are summarized as one entry with the most common DNA and genes. A total of 780,000 or so distinct CDR3 sequences appear in this sample, approximately 53% of them only once. The ten top clones hold approximately 24% of the sample. The sequencing sample was made of blood. These receptors were taken from a man aged 40-49 years in good health.

This clonotype was recorded a few times. The chain couples TRBV5-1 to TRBJ2-1; 11 nucleotides line up with TRBD2. The CDR3 sequence is 15 residues long. CDR1 SGHRS and CDR2 YFSETQ come from the germline V gene. Germline trimming cut 4 bases from V and 9 bases from J; bases unmatched to any gene: 9. Written as DNA, the CDR3 is TGCGCCAGCAGCCCAACTAGCGGGAGTGAATCTGAGCAGTTCTTC. This codes for CASSPTSGSESEQFF.

This clonotype was detected only a few times. The rearrangement uses TRBV28 and TRBJ1-2; 7 nucleotides line up with TRBD1. CDR3 length: 15 residues. Unmatched junction bases numbered 11, after V lost 6 bases and J lost 4 bases. CDR1 is MDHEN and CDR2 is SYDVKM in the germline V gene. The CDR3, as DNA: TGTGCCAGCAGGAACAGGGGTTCTTTCCTCTATGGCTACACCTTC. Translating gives CASRNRGSFLYGYTF.

This chain uses TRBV7-2 with TRBJ1-2; TRBD1 matches 8 bases. The V and J ends lost 2 bases and 7 bases, in that order; junction bases with no gene match: 9. The CDR3 is 15 amino acids. Germline CDR1 and CDR2: SGHTA and FQGNSA. This CDR3 reads CASSLTAGQAPGYTF. The CDR3 DNA sequence: TGTGCCAGCAGCTTAACTGCGGGACAGGCCCCTGGCTACACCTTC. Variable domain in full (rest from reference TRBV7-2 and TRBJ1-2): GAGVSQSPSNKVTEKGKDVELRCDPISGHTALYWYRQSLGQGLEFLIYFQGNSAPDKSGLPSDRFSAERTGGSVSTLTIQRTQQEDSAVYLCASSLTAGQAPGYTFGSGTRLTVV.

This clonotype was seen a few times. The chain has TRBV28 and TRBJ2-4; D might be TRBD1 or TRBD2, each matching 6 bases. From germline, CDR1 is MDHEN and CDR2 SYDVKM. This CDR3 contains 14 residues. V was cut by 5 bases and J by 6 bases, with 14 bases left in between. The CDR3 here is CASSEGGSGNIQYF. The CDR3, as DNA: TGTGCCAGCAGTGAGGGGGGTTCGGGAAACATTCAGTACTTC.

To note about this clonotype: At one end, the junction sequence differs from germline, possibly due to a read error. This chain uses TRBV3-1 with TRBJ2-5, with 13 bases matching TRBD2. Germline CDR1 reads LGHDT; CDR2 reads YNNKEL (reference sequence). The CDR3 is 15 residues long. The CDR3 here is CVSTGTSGAGETQYF. CDR3 sequence (DNA): TGTGTCAGCACCGGGACTAGCGGGGCTGGGGAGACCCAGTACTTC.

The chain couples TRBV6-1 to TRBJ1-2; D might be TRBD1 (5 bases). This CDR3 region has 13 residues. The V and J ends lost 4 bases and 6 bases respectively, with 12 bases between them. The V gene's germline CDR1 is MNHNS and CDR2 SASEGT. The CDR3 bases are TGTGCCAGCAGTGTGGGGCGTGTCGATGGCTACACCTTC. It encodes CASSVGRVDGYTF.

In DNA form, the CDR3 reads TGTGCCAGCAGCCAAGTGAGTTTCTTGGGGGAGCAGTACTTC. Protein: CASSQVSFLGEQYF. The chain employs TRBV14 and TRBJ2-7; D gene uncertain. The CDR3 length is 14 residues. Per germline, CDR1 SGHDN and CDR2 FVKESK. Trimming removed 1 base at V and 7 bases at J, with 14 bases between.

Notes on this clonotype: Germline is not matched at one junction end, which may reflect a read error. The chain recombines TRBV7-2 with TRBJ2-7; D not certain. The CDR3 extends over 16 amino acids. CDR1 SGHTA and CDR2 FQGNSA come from the germline V gene. CDR3 in amino acids: CASSLEPNALSCEQYF. As DNA, the CDR3 is TGTGCCAGCAGCTTAGAACCCAACGCTCTCTCCTGCGAGCAGTACTTC.

The V gene is TRBV27, the J gene TRBJ1-1, with 8 nucleotides matching TRBD1. Germline V gives CDR1 MNHEY, CDR2 SMNVEV (reference sequence). This CDR3 spans 12 amino acids. Germline trimming cut 10 bases from V and 1 base from J; bases unmatched to any gene: 2. This chain's CDR3 is CATGGRNTEAFF. CDR3 DNA sequence: TGTGCCACAGGGGGCCGGAACACTGAAGCTTTCTTT.

This rearrangement joins TRBV20-1 to TRBJ2-1, with D possibly being TRBD2 (6 bases). The CDR3 contains 14 residues. The V end lost 6 bases, the J end lost 3 bases, and 15 bases lay between the germline ends. The germline gives CDR1 DFQATT, CDR2 SNEGSKA (reference sequence). Written as DNA, the CDR3 is TGCAGTGCGGACGGGACTCCCCTCTACAATGAGCAGTTCTTC. Its translation: CSADGTPLYNEQFF.

This rearrangement joins TRBV28 to TRBJ2-7; TRBD1 might be the D (6 bases). This CDR3 is built from 11 residues. Germline V gene data show CDR1 as MDHEN and CDR2 as SYDVKM. V was clipped by 5 bases and J by 6 bases, with 8 bases between them. This CDR3 reads CASSTGPEQYF. As DNA, the CDR3 is TGTGCCAGCAGTACAGGGCCCGAGCAGTACTTC.